Presented here are 5 T cell receptor beta chains from one specimen sequenced in a study of Graves' ophthalmopathy and Graves' hyperthyroidism. RNA transcripts were the source from which TCR beta CDR3 regions were amplified. The library came from an HTBI-primed first-round RT-PCR and a second-round multiplex PCR. TCRdb itself ran the multiplex PCR reads through MiXCR, one entry per CDR3 protein. The sample lists 450,000 or so distinct CDR3 sequences; approximately 15% were seen once. Sequencing was performed on blood. These receptors all stem from a woman in her 30s with Graves' ophthalmopathy.

This clonotype showed up many times. The chain carries TRBV10-2 and TRBJ2-2; TRBD2 aligns across 7 bases. With 6 bases clipped from V and 7 bases from J, the junction kept 11 bases outside the gene matches. The germline V gene has CDR1 WSHSY and CDR2 SAAADI. The CDR3 totals 15 residues. In DNA, the CDR3 is TGCGCCAGCAGGGGAACTAGCGAAATGAGCGGGGAGCTGTTTTTT. Amino acid sequence: CASRGTSEMSGELFF.

The rearrangement joins TRBV7-2 to TRBJ2-7, with D possibly being TRBD1 (6 bases). Germline CDR1 is SGHTA and CDR2 is FQGNSA. The V end was cut by 3 bases, the J end by 3 bases, with 15 bases between. This CDR3 region has 15 residues. The CDR3 region is CASSFGRDIFYEQYF. The DNA of the CDR3 is TGTGCCAGCAGCTTTGGTAGGGACATCTTCTACGAGCAGTACTTC.

The sample holds many counts of this clonotype. The J gene is TRBJ2-7, the V gene TRBV28; no reliable D call. Germline CDR1 reads MDHEN; CDR2 reads SYDVKM. Trimming left V 1 base short and J 6 bases short, with 10 bases between. The CDR3 loop spans 13 amino acids. The CDR3 region is CASSLSSEAEQYF. In DNA, the CDR3 is TGTGCCAGCAGTTTATCAAGTGAGGCCGAGCAGTACTTC.

This clonotype has ten or more counts. This chain links TRBV12-3 or TRBV12-4 with TRBJ1-2; TRBD1 might be the D (6 bases). This CDR3 has 13 amino acids. Trimming removed 5 bases from V and 7 bases from J, with 14 bases in between. CDR3 residues: CASSRRQDSGYTF. CDR3 DNA sequence: TGTGCCAGCAGTCGGAGACAGGACAGTGGCTACACCTTC.

This clonotype was picked up many times. The chain joins TRBV10-3 to TRBJ2-5; D remains unclear. Trimming took off 2 bases at V and 2 bases at J, with 6 bases between the two ends. CDR3 length equals 13 residues. The germline CDR1 and CDR2 sequences are ENHRY and SYGVKD. CDR3 coding DNA: TGTGCCATCAGTGAGCTAGAACAAGAGACCCAGTACTTC. Amino acid sequence: CAISELEQETQYF.